This T cell receptor (beta chain) was documented in a study of T cells after yellow fever vaccination. Overall study findings and caveats: Boosting was followed by the reappearance of most primary-vaccination clones (around 96% CD4, 88% CD8). Bulk-population clonotypes that are abundant could appear as contaminants in FACS-sorted repertoires.

The 5'RACE template-switching step produced TCR cDNA and added a universal primer site and UMIs. Each CDR3 protein is one row after TCRdb ran MiXCR on the 5' RACE reads. Of some 350,000 distinct CDR3 sequences listed, 4.1% are singletons. This CDR3 has 15 amino acids. Germline V lookup: CDR1 SEHNR, CDR2 FQNEAQ (reference sequence). J was trimmed by 2 bases and V by 5 bases; bases with no gene match: 8. About this clonotype itself: Its matching antigen is unknown.

This clonotype originated in a man aged 18 to 30 who received the YFV17D yellow fever vaccine. The V gene is TRBV7-9, the J gene TRBJ1-1, with 7 bases identical to TRBD1. The source was PBMCs, collected 5 days after the yellow fever booster vaccination. The CDR3 sequence is CASSRWDSFNTEAFF. CDR3 nucleotides: TGTGCCAGCAGCCGCTGGGACAGTTTTAACACTGAAGCTTTCTTT. The variable domain in full, with the rest retrieved from reference TRBV7-9 and TRBJ1-1, is DTGVSQNPRHKITKRGQNVTFRCDPISEHNRLYWYRQTLGQGPEFLTYFQNEAQLEKSRLLSDRFSAERPKGSFSTLEIQRTEQGDSAMYLCASSRWDSFNTEAFFGQGTRLTVV.